These 18 T cell receptor beta chains came from one sample sequenced in a study of T cell responses to AZD1222 COVID-19 vaccine. Libraries were prepared by immunoSEQ multiplex PCR; TCRdb keeps only in-frame clonotypes and omits some of them. Of about 160,000 clones detected, approximately 88% appear once; the ten largest clones hold about 4.3%. The sample in question was peripheral blood, obtained 28 days after the second AZD1222 dose. The receptors shown here come from an adult who received the AZD1222 COVID-19 vaccine.

The V and J genes are TRBV6-2 or TRBV6-3 and TRBJ2-2; D call uncertain. V lost 5 bases, J lost 0 bases, and 16 bases lay in between. This CDR3 has 17 amino acids. Germline CDR1 MNHEY, CDR2 SVGEGT. The CDR3 sequence is CASSPRTYRANTGELFF. CDR3 DNA: TGTGCCAGCAGTCCCCGGACGTATCGAGCGAACACCGGGGAGCTGTTTTTT.

This clone was seen a single time. The V and J genes are TRBV28 and TRBJ2-7; 11 bases map to TRBD1. The junction had 5 bases not matched to a gene; V was cut back by 4 bases and J by 3 bases. The CDR3 is 15 residues long. Germline V gene lookup returns CDR1 MDHEN and CDR2 SYDVKM. This chain's CDR3 is CASSSPGQGGYEQYF. The CDR3, as DNA: TGTGCCAGCAGTTCACCGGGACAGGGGGGCTACGAGCAGTACTTC.

The chain joins TRBV19 to TRBJ1-4, with a weak D call TRBD1 (5 bases). Germline V gene data show CDR1 as LNHDA and CDR2 as SQIVND (reference sequence). The CDR3 spans 17 residues. V was pared by 8 bases and J by 7 bases, with 26 bases between. CDR3 bases: TGTGCCAGTTTGTCGGGGCGAGAAAGACTATTAGGTGAAAAACTGTTTTTT. This encodes CASLSGRERLLGEKLFF.

This chain links TRBV27 with TRBJ2-2; D uncertain. Germline values: CDR1 MNHEY, CDR2 SMNVEV (reference sequence). The CDR3 totals 12 residues. V lost 6 bases and J 1 base, leaving 3 bases between the germline ends. The CDR3 bases are TGTGCCAGCAGCATGAACACCGGGGAGCTGTTTTTT. This gives the protein CASSMNTGELFF.

The J gene is TRBJ2-1, the V gene TRBV6-5, with TRBD2 matching over 8 bases. The germline gives CDR1 MNHEY, CDR2 SVGAGI. The CDR3 totals 13 residues. The ends lost 11 bases at V and 8 bases at J; junction bases unmatched: 11. The CDR3 protein is CAQRLAGSDEQFF. The CDR3 DNA is TGTGCCCAAAGGTTAGCGGGGAGCGATGAGCAGTTCTTC.

The chain employs TRBV23-1 and TRBJ1-2, with TRBD1 identical over 7 bases. TRBV23-1 is given ORF status, its function remaining uncertain. The CDR3 length is 15 residues. Losses at the gene ends were 1 base for V and 9 bases for J; bases not matched to a gene: 11. CDR3 loop: CASSQWGTGVECYTF. DNA for the CDR3: TGCGCCAGCAGTCAATGGGGTACAGGGGTTGAGTGCTACACCTTC.

The chain recombines TRBV6-6 with TRBJ1-2; TRBD1 agrees at 7 bases. The CDR3 totals 13 residues. V dropped 6 bases and J dropped 6; count of bases not matched to a gene: 7. CDR1 is MNHNY, CDR2 SVGAGI, per germline (reference sequence). This chain's CDR3 is CASRNRGPDGYTF. The CDR3 bases are TGTGCCAGCAGGAACAGGGGTCCGGATGGCTACACCTTC.

This chain links TRBV6-4 with TRBJ1-2; 9 nucleotides align to TRBD1. The CDR3 consists of 13 residues. V trimming: 4 bases; J trimming: 8 bases; junction bases outside the gene matches: 5. Germline CDR1 is MRHNA and CDR2 is SNTAGT. The CDR3, as DNA: TGTGCCAGCAGTGGGGGGACAGGGTACGGCTACACCTTC. Its protein is CASSGGTGYGYTF.

CDR3 sequence (DNA): TGCGCCAGCAGCTTGACCCCAGGGGGGACCTACGAGCAGTACTTC. It is translated as CASSLTPGGTYEQYF. This chain uses TRBV5-1 with TRBJ2-7; D may be TRBD1 (7 bases). The germline CDR1 and CDR2 sequences are SGHRS and YFSETQ. The CDR3 loop spans 15 amino acids. Trimming stripped 1 base from V and 2 bases from J, with 13 bases between.

This clone is a singleton in its sample. The chain combines TRBV30 with TRBJ1-5, with D unclear. The V end lost 0 bases, the J end lost 9 bases, and 12 bases lay between the germline ends. There are 13 residues in the CDR3. Germline-derived CDR1 and CDR2 are GTSNPN and SVGIG (reference sequence). In nucleotides, the CDR3 is TGTGCCTGGAGTGTTGGGAGGAGACGGCCCCAGCATTTT. It codes for CAWSVGRRRPQHF.

The chain has TRBV5-4 and TRBJ1-1, with 7 bases fitting TRBD1. This CDR3 comprises 13 residues. V lost 1 base to trimming and J lost 6 bases; unmatched junction nucleotides: 3. The germline V gene encodes CDR1 SGHNT and CDR2 YYREEE (reference sequence). Here the CDR3 reads CASSLRDSAEAFF. In DNA form, the CDR3 reads TGTGCCAGCAGCTTGAGGGACAGCGCTGAAGCTTTCTTT.

J is TRBJ1-2 and V is TRBV29-1; D is undetermined. This CDR3 has 14 residues. CDR1 and CDR2 (germline): SQVTM, ANQGSEA. V was shortened by 4 bases and J by 5 bases, with 17 bases between the two germline ends. CDR3: CSVGERTADYGYTF. The CDR3 nucleotides read TGCAGCGTTGGAGAGCGGACTGCTGATTATGGCTACACCTTC.

The V and J genes are TRBV19 and TRBJ2-3, with a possible D match to TRBD2 (5 bases). The germline V gene has CDR1 LNHDA and CDR2 SQIVND (reference sequence). V dropped 4 bases and J dropped 0 bases, with 14 bases sitting between them. The length of the CDR3 is 16 residues. This CDR3 is CASSTFRAASTDTQYF. CDR3 coding DNA: TGTGCCAGTAGTACCTTCAGAGCGGCTAGCACAGATACGCAGTATTTT.

The CDR3 protein is CSVELQGGRYNEQFF. The CDR3 nucleotides are TGCAGCGTTGAATTACAGGGGGGACGTTACAATGAGCAGTTCTTC. V and J are TRBV29-1 and TRBJ2-1; the match to TRBD1 covers 8 bases. The germline V gene has CDR1 SQVTM and CDR2 ANQGSEA. The CDR3 covers 15 residues. Trimming removed 2 bases from V and 4 bases from J; junction bases left unmatched: 7.

The chain combines TRBV10-2 with TRBJ1-1; weak D call: TRBD1 (6 bases). Trimming pared 3 bases from V and 3 bases from J, leaving 14 bases between. The CDR3 consists of 15 residues. The germline V gene has CDR1 WSHSY and CDR2 SAAADI. In DNA form, the CDR3 reads TGCGCCAGCAGTGATAGGGACACCTTATACACTGAAGCTTTCTTT. It translates to CASSDRDTLYTEAFF.

V is TRBV18 and J is TRBJ2-1; D uncertain. There are 15 residues in the CDR3. Germline CDR1 is KGHSH and CDR2 is LQKENI. Trimming shortened V by 3 bases and J by 1 base, and 10 bases separated the two germline ends. CDR3 nucleotide sequence: TGTGCCAGCTCACCGCCTGGTAGGTCCTACAATGAGCAGTTCTTC. It yields the protein CASSPPGRSYNEQFF.

This clone appeared once. The gene calls are TRBV7-6 and TRBJ2-7; D may be TRBD1 or TRBD2 (5 bases each). The germline V and J ends were trimmed by 9 bases and 6 bases, with 21 bases remaining between them. CDR1 and CDR2 (germline): SGHVS, FNYEAQ. The CDR3 spans 14 residues. Written as DNA, the CDR3 is TGTGCCAGTGCTATCGGGGCAAACACTCCCGAGCAGTACTTC. Its translation: CASAIGANTPEQYF.

This clone was seen a single time. The CDR3 DNA reads TGTGCCAGCAGCCTAACGGGACCCAGCAATCAGCCCCAGCATTTT. This gives the protein CASSLTGPSNQPQHF. The chain employs TRBV6-5 and TRBJ1-5; a weak D match, TRBD1 (5 bases). The V gene's germline CDR1 is MNHEY and CDR2 SVGAGI. V was trimmed by 6 bases and J by 1 base, leaving 13 bases between them. CDR3 length: 15 amino acids.